The 8 T cell receptor beta chains listed next were all sequenced from one sample in a study of spatial heterogeneity in lung cancer. TCRdb reprocessed the 5' RACE reads with MiXCR, giving one entry per CDR3 protein. The sample has tens of thousands of distinct CDR3 sequences, roughly 5% seen once. Sample time point: sample taken at primary tumor resection. TCRs were sequenced from unsorted whole RNA of tumor, nontumor lung or PBMC. The sequencing here drew on PBMCs, taken at surgery. These receptors were collected from a female donor with early-stage non-small cell lung cancer.

This clonotype has ten or more counts. This rearrangement joins TRBV7-9 to TRBJ1-1; a possible D gene is TRBD1 (6 bases). In germline, CDR1 is SEHNR, CDR2 FQNEAQ (reference sequence). The germline V and J ends were trimmed by 5 bases and 1 base, with 8 bases remaining between them. This CDR3 is 13 amino acids long. The DNA of the CDR3 is TGTGCCAGCAGCGGACAGACGAACACTGAAGCTTTCTTT. This codes for CASSGQTNTEAFF.

In its sample, this clonotype was seen many times. The V call is TRBV30, the J call TRBJ2-7, with 13 nucleotides matching TRBD2. The CDR3 totals 15 residues. Germline V gene data show CDR1 as GTSNPN and CDR2 as SVGIG (reference sequence). With V trimmed by 2 bases and J by 7 bases, 8 bases remained unmatched. The CDR3: CAWSIGGLAGVEQYF. The DNA of the CDR3 is TGTGCCTGGAGTATAGGTGGACTAGCGGGAGTTGAGCAGTACTTC.

This clonotype was picked up many times. The CDR3 spells CASSYRDFSYEQYF. The CDR3, as DNA: TGTGCCAGCAGTTACCGGGACTTCTCCTACGAGCAGTACTTC. The V and J genes are TRBV12-3 or TRBV12-4 and TRBJ2-7, with a weak D call TRBD2 (6 bases). The CDR3 contains 14 residues. Trimming took 4 bases from V and 0 from J, leaving 10 bases between them.

This clonotype occurred many times. The rearrangement joins TRBV5-1 to TRBJ1-5; unclear D gene. Germline lookup yields CDR1 SGHRS and CDR2 YFSETQ. This CDR3 has 14 residues. V was pared by 2 bases and J by 3 bases, with 9 bases between. The CDR3 DNA reads as TGCGCCAGCAGCTTCGGCGGGGTCAATCAGCCCCAGCATTTT. Translating it yields CASSFGGVNQPQHF.

This clonotype was observed at least ten times. The genes are TRBV7-2 and TRBJ2-3, with 8 bases matching TRBD1. The V gene end was trimmed by 0 bases and the J gene end by 4 bases; junction bases not matched to a gene: 3. The CDR3 sequence is 15 residues long. Germline V gene data show CDR1 as SGHTA and CDR2 as FQGNSA. DNA of the CDR3: TGTGCCAGCAGCTTAGCTCCAGGGGGCTCAGATACGCAGTATTTT. The encoded protein is CASSLAPGGSDTQYF.

This clonotype was seen at least ten times. This chain connects TRBV23-1 to TRBJ1-5; 8 nucleotides agree with TRBD1. TRBV23-1 is designated an ORF whose function remains uncertain. With V trimmed by 6 bases and J by 0 bases, 13 bases remained unmatched. This CDR3 region has 18 residues. The CDR3 coding sequence is TGCGCCAGCAGGCCAGCGGGACAGGAGGGATATAGCAATCAGCCCCAGCATTTT. This encodes CASRPAGQEGYSNQPQHF.

This clonotype was counted ten times or more. V and J are TRBV12-3 or TRBV12-4 and TRBJ1-5, with TRBD1 identical over 7 bases. The J segment lost 5 bases and the V segment lost 7 bases, leaving 5 bases of the junction unmatched. The CDR3 runs 13 residues. CDR3 protein: CASTQGQYQPQHF. As DNA, the CDR3 is TGTGCCAGCACCCAGGGACAGTATCAGCCCCAGCATTTT.

The sample holds many counts of this clonotype. The V call is TRBV6-5, the J call TRBJ2-7; no clear D. The CDR3 totals 14 residues. Trimming took off 7 bases at V and 6 bases at J, with 19 bases between the two ends. Germline V gene data show CDR1 as MNHEY and CDR2 as SVGAGI. This CDR3 is CASTSRAAPSEQYF. The CDR3 region has the DNA TGTGCCAGCACCTCTAGAGCTGCCCCCTCCGAGCAGTACTTC.